A selection of T cell receptor beta chains follows, all from one sample in a study of CD8 T cells in ankylosing spondylitis. TCRdb used MiXCR to reprocess the 5' RACE reads, holding one entry per CDR3 protein. The sample lists roughly 670,000 distinct CDR3 sequences; under 20% were seen once. The sample taken for sequencing was blood, either unsorted or a sorted T cell fraction (not recorded which). The receptors here all came from a male donor with ankylosing spondylitis. The conserved cysteine and the conserved F or W are not part of the CDR3 here. Size values are once, few and many counts, or a class for expanded clones, and some rows have none.

j_call,v_call,cdr3_length,clone_size,cdr3_aa
TRBJ2-1,TRBV7-2,14,.,ASSFTPGLPYNEQF
TRBJ2-7,TRBV28,10,.,ASSSQGPAAD
TRBJ2-2,TRBV7-3,13,.,ASSPSGANTGELF
TRBJ2-1,TRBV20-1,17,once,SATPVAGGPGRSYNEQF
TRBJ1-2,TRBV5-1,13,few,ASSLDGQGNYGYT
TRBJ2-7,TRBV20-1,12,few,SPKPRAMSSEQY
TRBJ1-1,TRBV20-1,12,many,SAIRTAMNTEAF
TRBJ2-2,TRBV27,15,few,ASTTLGGGSFSGELF
TRBJ2-2,TRBV5-1,16,once,ASRSASGPTTNTGELF
TRBJ2-7,TRBV11-1,12,few,ASSPGQRSYEQY
TRBJ1-4,TRBV28,11,few,ASRGQFNEKLF
TRBJ2-1,TRBV20-1,12,.,SARVQGRYNEQF
TRBJ2-1,TRBV20-1,13,.,SARAPGLGANEQF
TRBJ2-3,TRBV24-1,11,few,ATSDPVTDTQY
TRBJ1-1,TRBV5-6,12,.,ASSPIGGDTEAF
TRBJ2-1,TRBV29-1,10,many,SVAPGMEEQF
TRBJ1-1,TRBV20-1,11,.,SAGGLRSTEAF
TRBJ1-2,TRBV3-1,10,.,ASSPPGHGYT